Detailed here is one T cell receptor (beta chain). This sample was taken from a study of blood T cell repertoires in COVID-19. As for the study in general: The samples span acute and convalescent COVID-19 from the United States, Italy and Spain. The analysed material was cDNA or gDNA that came from T cells, B-cell-depleted T cells, or PBMCs.

This CDR3 comprises 15 residues. Germline V lookup: CDR1 SGHAT, CDR2 FQNNGV. Trimming cost V 1 base and J 4 bases, with 11 bases left between them. TCRdb's copy holds only in-frame clones and misses some; the assay was immunoSEQ multiplex PCR. The table records 55,000 to 75,000 clones, over 75% of them present only once. The chain employs TRBV11-2 and TRBJ1-3; possibly TRBD1 for D (6 bases). This sequence was found in a man older than 75 with active or convalescent COVID-19. Source material: peripheral blood. Here the CDR3 DNA reads TGTGCCAGCAGCTTAGTTACAGGGAACGGAAACACCATATATTTT. Translated: CASSLVTGNGNTIYF.